The following is a T cell receptor (beta chain) sequence with its context. What it binds is unknown. Relative to the germline gene, one junction end is altered; a read error may explain this. This specimen belongs to a study of blood T cells in healthy people across ages. Whole-study results and caveats: The study regarded diversity estimates from one million T cells as underestimates.

The second PCR ran about 7 to 12 cycles with a sample-barcoded 5' primer and J-beta primers. TCRdb redid the calling of the 5' RACE reads with MiXCR, one entry per CDR3 protein. The data contain 850,000 to 1,000,000 distinct CDR3 sequences, around 48% of them seen just once; the ten biggest clones take up around an eighth. Germline V CDR1 and CDR2: LGHNA, YSLEER. This CDR3 is 14 amino acids long. The sequence was collected from a man younger than 40 in good health. Sequencing was performed on blood. V gene TRBV4-3 combines with J gene TRBJ1-2; 7 nucleotides align to TRBD1. The chain's CDR3 is CTSSQGTANYGYTF. CDR3 sequence (DNA): TGCACCAGCAGCCAAGGGACAGCTAACTATGGCTACACCTTC.